The present entry profiles one T cell receptor (beta chain) with its context. Its target antigen remains unknown. Base-call qualities are not available, and no considerably larger clone is one nucleotide away. The receptor library was made with the immunoSEQ multiplex PCR assay. Each sample had 85,000 to 100,000 TCR templates assayed by the deep sequencing platform. Genomic DNA extracted from sorted T cells was used for TCRbeta CDR3 sequencing. The original pipeline was this. Clonal analysis of TCRbeta CDR3 data was done in the R programming language. Comparing unstimulated samples against CFSE-low samples taken after the reaction was how alloreactive CD4+ and CD8+ clones were defined. By matching sequences to the repertoires of sorted unstimulated Treg and non-Treg cells, each alloreactive CD4+ clone was assigned a regulatory or non-regulatory origin. This immuneACCESS table, as held by TCRdb, lists in-frame sequences with V and J called but not all clones. Of the missing ones, under half trace to an unresolved V gene in checked studies; the others have no known cause. V and J calls and clone size are copied from that table; D and trimming were computed from the DNA. A total of some 62,000 clones appear in this sample, around 80% of them only once. The ten largest clones add up to roughly 0.4% of the sample.

In three donor pairs, further sequencing was done on unstimulated CD8+ naive, CD4+ memory, CD8+ TEMRA, CD4+ naive and CD8+ effector memory subsets. Sorted unstimulated T cells and proliferating T cells recovered from mixed lymphocyte reactions were subjected to TCRbeta CDR3 sequencing. Fresh whole blood from fewer than 12 HLA-typed healthy donors was used to isolate PBMCs. This record comes from a study of siplizumab effects on memory and regulatory T cells (dated by TCRdb to the late 2010s). About the study as a whole: The effect of the anti-CD2 antibody siplizumab on alloreactive T-cell subsets was examined in allogeneic mixed lymphocyte reactions constructed from human PBMCs. Broad study findings and their caveats: Because sequences at frequencies below about 10^-5 were poorly captured, only a minor fraction of alloreactive clones could be mapped back to unstimulated subsets. No functional confirmation was obtained for the suppressive function of proliferating Tregs from siplizumab cultures. The cumulative frequency of alloreactive sequences traceable to unstimulated CD4+ memory T cells was significantly reduced by siplizumab. For roughly 75-96% of proliferating CD4+ or CD8+ clones, no naive or memory phenotype could be assigned. Unstimulated naive T cells appeared to be more diverse than memory T cells, and naive cells seemed to make a substantial contribution to the alloresponse. In reactions with siplizumab, an average of about 69% of mappable alloreactive CD4+ clones were Treg-derived, compared with roughly 26% in control reactions.

The CDR3 starts with the cysteine, ends with the phenylalanine, and has 18 residues. The only DNA kept is the CDR3, 54 bases in frame from the first base. Trimming leaves V shorter by 6 bases and J shorter by 4 bases, with the junction holding 18 bases beyond the gene matches. As encoded in the germline V gene (reference sequence), CDR1 is MNHEY while CDR2 is SMNVEV. The rearrangement joined TRBV27 to TRBJ2-3, and 8 junctional nucleotides match TRBD2. The sequence came from a human donor in good health. The sample was memory CD4+ T cells sorted from blood. According to the study, the label for this sample's cell subset or site signals: unstimulated CD4+ memory T cells. The CDR3 protein: CASRGEVWRGAGADTQYF. The sequenced DNA: TGTGCCAGCAGGGGTGAGGTATGGCGGGGGGCCGGGGCAGATACGCAGTATTTT.